The next 10 T cell receptor beta chains were all read from a single sample in a study of OX40 agonist ivuxolimab in advanced cancers. Profiling relied on immunoSEQ multiplex PCR, and the TCRdb table lists in-frame clones only, not all of them. The data show 70,000 to 80,000 clones, around 84% seen once. Sequenced material: CD4+ or CD8+ T cells sorted from blood, taken in a trial of the OX40 agonist ivuxolimab. The receptor set was obtained from an adult with an advanced solid tumor such as melanoma, head and neck, liver or kidney cancer.

The genes are TRBV5-1 and TRBJ2-3; a possible D gene is TRBD1 (6 bases). Trimming stripped 3 bases from V and 2 bases from J, with 16 bases between. Per the germline V gene, CDR1 is SGHRS and CDR2 is YFSETQ. The CDR3 is 16 residues long. CDR3 DNA: TGCGCCAGCAGCTCCAGGACAGCTCACTACACAGATACGCAGTATTTT. Its protein product is CASSSRTAHYTDTQYF.

The chain joins TRBV2 to TRBJ1-1; D is undetermined. The CDR3 sequence is 13 residues long. The germline V gene has CDR1 SNHLY and CDR2 FYNNEI. The V and J ends lost 6 bases and 1 base respectively, with 9 bases between them. CDR3 sequence reads: CASSSHSNTEAFF. Written as DNA, the CDR3 is TGTGCCAGCAGCAGTCATTCGAACACTGAAGCTTTCTTT.

This chain joins TRBV19 and TRBJ2-1; 10 positions agree with TRBD2. Trimming cost V 7 bases and J 8 bases; bases outside gene matches: 14. The CDR3 spans 16 residues. In germline, CDR1 is LNHDA, CDR2 SQIVND (reference sequence). For the CDR3, the DNA is TGTGCCAGTACCAGGACTAGCGGATTCGAGTGGGATGAGCAGTTCTTC. It translates to CASTRTSGFEWDEQFF.

The chain joins TRBV11-1 to TRBJ2-7, with 7 bases matching TRBD2. With 5 bases clipped from V and 3 bases from J, the junction kept 4 bases outside the gene matches. Germline V gene lookup returns CDR1 SGHAT and CDR2 FQDESV (reference sequence). The CDR3 covers 13 residues. CDR3 region: CASSPGTIYEQYF. CDR3 in DNA: TGTGCCAGCAGCCCCGGGACTATCTACGAGCAGTACTTC.

This clone appeared a few times. The rearrangement joins TRBV5-4 to TRBJ2-3; a weak D match, TRBD2 (5 bases). Germline values: CDR1 SGHNT, CDR2 YYREEE (reference sequence). Trimming stripped 2 bases from V and 4 bases from J, with 20 bases between. The CDR3 is 17 amino acids. The CDR3 spells CASSFRRTRDYADTQYF. The CDR3 DNA reads TGTGCCAGCAGCTTCCGAAGAACACGGGATTACGCAGATACGCAGTATTTT.

This rearrangement joins TRBV19 to TRBJ2-5; D may be TRBD2 (8 bases). V gave up 7 bases and J gave up 6 bases, with 24 bases separating them. This CDR3 is built from 16 residues. In germline, CDR1 is LNHDA, CDR2 SQIVND (reference sequence). The CDR3 DNA sequence: TGTGCCAGTACCGCGGGACAGCGCTCGGGGGGGCAGACCCAGTACTTC. The encoded protein is CASTAGQRSGGQTQYF.

This clone has only a few counts. The rearrangement joins TRBV29-1 to TRBJ1-1; 8 nucleotides agree with TRBD1. J was trimmed by 0 bases and V by 6 bases; bases with no gene match: 6. The CDR3 loop spans 14 amino acids. The germline V gene has CDR1 SQVTM and CDR2 ANQGSEA. CDR3 protein: CSVRTGPLNTEAFF. As DNA, the CDR3 is TGCAGCGTGAGGACAGGGCCCTTGAACACTGAAGCTTTCTTT.

The chain joins TRBV20-1 to TRBJ1-1, with a possible D match to TRBD1 (5 bases). The germline CDR1 and CDR2 sequences are DFQATT and SNEGSKA (reference sequence). V was cut by 6 bases and J by 10 bases, with 15 bases left in between. The CDR3 sequence is 11 residues long. CDR3 region: CSAPRDGVAFF. The CDR3 bases are TGCAGTGCCCCCAGGGACGGGGTAGCTTTCTTT.

The chain carries TRBV18 and TRBJ2-7; unclear D gene. V lost 4 bases to trimming and J lost 1 base, with 14 bases between them. Germline assignment: CDR1 KGHSH and CDR2 LQKENI. This CDR3 is 15 amino acids long. The CDR3 DNA follows: TGTGCCAGCTCACTGGGCTTACAGCGATCCTACGAGCAGTACTTC. This translates into CASSLGLQRSYEQYF.

This clone has a single count. The rearrangement uses TRBV11-2 and TRBJ2-1, with D possibly TRBD2 on 6 matching bases. This CDR3 has 14 residues. V was clipped by 7 bases and J by 6 bases, with 16 bases between them. The V gene's germline CDR1 is SGHAT and CDR2 FQNNGV. CDR3 coding DNA: TGTGCCAGCATACCTTCCGGAGGGGTCAATGAGCAGTTCTTC. Its translation: CASIPSGGVNEQFF.